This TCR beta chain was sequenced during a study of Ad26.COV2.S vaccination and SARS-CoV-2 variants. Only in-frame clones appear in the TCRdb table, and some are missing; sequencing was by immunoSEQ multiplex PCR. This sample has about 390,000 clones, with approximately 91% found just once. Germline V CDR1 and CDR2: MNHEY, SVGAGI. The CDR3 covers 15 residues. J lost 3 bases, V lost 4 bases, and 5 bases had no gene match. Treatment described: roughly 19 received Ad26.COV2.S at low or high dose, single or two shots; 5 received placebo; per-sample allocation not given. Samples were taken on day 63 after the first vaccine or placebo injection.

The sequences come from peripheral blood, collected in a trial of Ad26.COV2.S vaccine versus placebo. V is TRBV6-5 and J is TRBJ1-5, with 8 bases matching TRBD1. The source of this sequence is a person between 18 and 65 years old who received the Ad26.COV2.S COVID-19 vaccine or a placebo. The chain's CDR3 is CASSFRGQANQPQHF. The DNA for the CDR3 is TGTGCCAGCAGTTTCCGGGGACAGGCCAATCAGCCCCAGCATTTT.